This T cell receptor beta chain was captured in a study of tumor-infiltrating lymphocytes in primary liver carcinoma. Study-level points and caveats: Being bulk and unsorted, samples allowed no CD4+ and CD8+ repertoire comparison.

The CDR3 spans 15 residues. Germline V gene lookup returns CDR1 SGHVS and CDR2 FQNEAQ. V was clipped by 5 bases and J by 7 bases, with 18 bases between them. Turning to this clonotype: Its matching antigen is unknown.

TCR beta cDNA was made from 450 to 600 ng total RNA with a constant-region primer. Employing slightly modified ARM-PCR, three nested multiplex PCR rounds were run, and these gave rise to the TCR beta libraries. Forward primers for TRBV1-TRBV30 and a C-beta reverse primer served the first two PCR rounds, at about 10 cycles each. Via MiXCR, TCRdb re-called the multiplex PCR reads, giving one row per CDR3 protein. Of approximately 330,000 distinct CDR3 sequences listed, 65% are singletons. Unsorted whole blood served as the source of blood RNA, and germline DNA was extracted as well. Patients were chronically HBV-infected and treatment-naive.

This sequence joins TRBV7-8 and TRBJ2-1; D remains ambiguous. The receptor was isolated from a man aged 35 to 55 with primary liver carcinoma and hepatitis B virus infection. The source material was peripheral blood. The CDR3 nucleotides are TGTGCCAGCAGCGCCTTTAGAAGGCCGGAGAATGAGCAGTTCTTC. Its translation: CASSAFRRPENEQFF.